The entry that follows covers one T cell receptor (beta chain) sequence. Germline V CDR1 and CDR2: LGHNA, YNFKEQ. CDR3 length: 17 residues. The V end was cut by 5 bases, the J end by 4 bases, with 23 bases between. TCRdb processed the reads anew with MiXCR; each CDR3 protein has one entry. The sample shows under 250,000 distinct CDR3 sequences, under 35% of them seen only once. The entry originates in a study of kidney transplant recipient with SARS-CoV-2 infection. The chain links TRBV4-2 to TRBJ1-2; D remains unclear. The receptor comes from a male patient aged 25-45 years who had COVID-19 and was a kidney transplant recipient. Part of the T cells may come from the graft donor. Source: a blood sample, taken at baseline and on day 111 from a kidney transplant recipient. Here the CDR3 DNA reads TGTGCCAGCAGCAGCTTGTGCAAAGGTCGAAAGACCTATGGCTACACCTTC. Encoded protein: CASSSLCKGRKTYGYTF.